This is a list of T cell receptor beta chains from one sample in a study of neurological immune-mediated disorders. TCRdb passed the 5' RACE reads through MiXCR, listing each CDR3 protein once. The table records tens of thousands of distinct CDR3 sequences, less than 5.5% of them present only once. The sample comprised PBMCs. These receptors originate from a man under 40 with multiple sclerosis. CDR3s include the opening cysteine and the closing phenylalanine or tryptophan. Fields, in order: CDR3 DNA, CDR3 protein, J gene, CDR3 length, D gene, V gene, clone size. The D gene is left open where the match is weak. Size values are once, few and many counts, or a class for expanded clones, and some rows have none.

cdr3_nt: TGCAGTGCCAAGGGGCCGGGAGAAGCTTTCTTT
cdr3_aa: CSAKGPGEAFF
j_call: TRBJ1-1
cdr3_length: 11
d_call: .
v_call: TRBV20-1
clone_size: medium-sized

cdr3_nt: TGCGCCAGCAGCCAAATCGGCCCGAACACTGAAGCTTTCTTT
cdr3_aa: CASSQIGPNTEAFF
j_call: TRBJ1-1
cdr3_length: 14
d_call: .
v_call: TRBV4-1
clone_size: many

cdr3_nt: TGTGCCAGCAGCTCTCCCCCGGCGGGGTTCACCGGGGAGCTGTTTTTT
cdr3_aa: CASSSPPAGFTGELFF
j_call: TRBJ2-2
cdr3_length: 16
d_call: .
v_call: TRBV7-8
clone_size: few

cdr3_nt: TGTGCCAGCAGGCAGCCGAGCACAGATACGCAGTATTTT
cdr3_aa: CASRQPSTDTQYF
j_call: TRBJ2-3
cdr3_length: 13
d_call: .
v_call: TRBV6-2/TRBV6-3
clone_size: many

cdr3_nt: TGCAGTGCTAGAGATCAGGACAGTTATCAGCCCCAGCATTTT
cdr3_aa: CSARDQDSYQPQHF
j_call: TRBJ1-5
cdr3_length: 14
d_call: .
v_call: TRBV20-1
clone_size: many

cdr3_nt: TGCGCCAGCAGCCTTCTCCCGATGTACAATGAGCAGTTCTTC
cdr3_aa: CASSLLPMYNEQFF
j_call: TRBJ2-1
cdr3_length: 14
d_call: .
v_call: TRBV4-1
clone_size: .

cdr3_nt: TGCAGTGCTAGATCCCTAGCGGGGGGGATAGATACGCAGTATTTT
cdr3_aa: CSARSLAGGIDTQYF
j_call: TRBJ2-3
cdr3_length: 15
d_call: TRBD2
v_call: TRBV20-1
clone_size: few

cdr3_nt: TGCGCCAGCAGCCATCCCGGGCGGCTGTTTTTT
cdr3_aa: CASSHPGRLFF
j_call: TRBJ1-4
cdr3_length: 11
d_call: .
v_call: TRBV4-1
clone_size: .

cdr3_nt: TGTGCCAGCACTTTAGGCGGTTCGGGAACCAAAAAAATTCAGTACTTC
cdr3_aa: CASTLGGSGTKKIQYF
j_call: TRBJ2-4
cdr3_length: 16
d_call: .
v_call: TRBV12-3/TRBV12-4
clone_size: .

cdr3_nt: TGCAGTGCTAGAGACAGACTAGCGGGCGTAAATACGCAGTATTTT
cdr3_aa: CSARDRLAGVNTQYF
j_call: TRBJ2-3
cdr3_length: 15
d_call: TRBD2
v_call: TRBV20-1
clone_size: many

cdr3_nt: TGCAGTGCTAGAGAGGATAGCGCAAGCACAGATACGCAGTATTTT
cdr3_aa: CSAREDSASTDTQYF
j_call: TRBJ2-3
cdr3_length: 15
d_call: .
v_call: TRBV20-1
clone_size: many

cdr3_nt: TGTGCCATCAGTTCAGGCCCCACAGATACGCAGTATTTT
cdr3_aa: CAISSGPTDTQYF
j_call: TRBJ2-3
cdr3_length: 13
d_call: .
v_call: TRBV10-3
clone_size: many

cdr3_nt: TGTGCCAGCCAACAGGGGGGATATAGCAATCAGCCCCAGCATTTT
cdr3_aa: CASQQGGYSNQPQHF
j_call: TRBJ1-5
cdr3_length: 15
d_call: TRBD1
v_call: TRBV2
clone_size: many

cdr3_nt: TGTGCCAGCACCGGGAGCTCCTATAATTCACCCCTCAACTTT
cdr3_aa: CASTGSSYNSPLNF
j_call: TRBJ1-6
cdr3_length: 14
d_call: .
v_call: TRBV7-8
clone_size: .

cdr3_nt: TGCAGTGCTAGAGCAACGGGGACAGCACCTGAAGCTTTCTTT
cdr3_aa: CSARATGTAPEAFF
j_call: TRBJ1-1
cdr3_length: 14
d_call: TRBD1
v_call: TRBV20-1
clone_size: .

cdr3_nt: TGTGCCAGCAGCAAGGGCCTCTCTGGGGCCAACGTCCTGACTTTC
cdr3_aa: CASSKGLSGANVLTF
j_call: TRBJ2-6
cdr3_length: 15
d_call: .
v_call: TRBV5-6
clone_size: few

cdr3_nt: TGCAGTGCCAGCCTAGCGGGGGGGTACAATGAGCAGTTCTTC
cdr3_aa: CSASLAGGYNEQFF
j_call: TRBJ2-1
cdr3_length: 14
d_call: TRBD2
v_call: TRBV20-1
clone_size: many

cdr3_nt: TGTGCCAGCAGCGACAGGCGCGGCACTGAAGCTTTCTTT
cdr3_aa: CASSDRRGTEAFF
j_call: TRBJ1-1
cdr3_length: 13
d_call: .
v_call: TRBV12-3/TRBV12-4
clone_size: many

cdr3_nt: TGTGCCAGCAGCCCTACCGACAGGGGCTACGGAAACACCATATATTTT
cdr3_aa: CASSPTDRGYGNTIYF
j_call: TRBJ1-3
cdr3_length: 16
d_call: TRBD1
v_call: TRBV7-9
clone_size: many

cdr3_nt: TGTGCCAGCTTCTCGGGACGTTCAGGGGCTGAAGCTTTCTTT
cdr3_aa: CASFSGRSGAEAFF
j_call: TRBJ1-1
cdr3_length: 14
d_call: .
v_call: TRBV18
clone_size: .

cdr3_nt: TGTGCCAGCAGCGGCCGCCGGTTTCTAGCGGGGGGAACAGATACGCAGTATTTT
cdr3_aa: CASSGRRFLAGGTDTQYF
j_call: TRBJ2-3
cdr3_length: 18
d_call: TRBD2
v_call: TRBV7-8
clone_size: many

cdr3_nt: TGTGCCAGCAGTGTTCGGGCTGCAGGGCCCAACTATGGCTACACCTTC
cdr3_aa: CASSVRAAGPNYGYTF
j_call: TRBJ1-2
cdr3_length: 16
d_call: .
v_call: TRBV2
clone_size: many

cdr3_nt: TGCGCCAGCAGCCAAAATAACGCAAATGAGGCTTTCTTT
cdr3_aa: CASSQNNANEAFF
j_call: TRBJ1-1
cdr3_length: 13
d_call: .
v_call: TRBV4-1
clone_size: .

cdr3_nt: TGTGCCATCAGTGAGTCCCTCGGCAGGGGCACCGGGGAGCTGTTTTTT
cdr3_aa: CAISESLGRGTGELFF
j_call: TRBJ2-2
cdr3_length: 16
d_call: .
v_call: TRBV10-3
clone_size: few

cdr3_nt: TGCAGGCCGGGGCGGTCCTACAATGAGCAGTTCTTC
cdr3_aa: CRPGRSYNEQFF
j_call: TRBJ2-1
cdr3_length: 12
d_call: .
v_call: TRBV20-1
clone_size: many

cdr3_nt: TGTGCCATCCGGGACAGCACTGAAGCTTTCTTT
cdr3_aa: CAIRDSTEAFF
j_call: TRBJ1-1
cdr3_length: 11
d_call: TRBD1
v_call: TRBV10-3
clone_size: .

cdr3_nt: TGTGCCAGCAGTTCCGGGACATCCGGAGCAGATACGCAGTATTTT
cdr3_aa: CASSSGTSGADTQYF
j_call: TRBJ2-3
cdr3_length: 15
d_call: .
v_call: TRBV12-3/TRBV12-4
clone_size: many

cdr3_nt: TGTGCCAGCAGAGTCGTGGGACAGGGGGGTAATTCACCCCTCCACTTT
cdr3_aa: CASRVVGQGGNSPLHF
j_call: TRBJ1-6
cdr3_length: 16
d_call: TRBD1
v_call: TRBV13
clone_size: many

cdr3_nt: TGTGCCAGCAGCTCAAATCCGGGACTGGCAACCGGGGAGCTGTTTTTT
cdr3_aa: CASSSNPGLATGELFF
j_call: TRBJ2-2
cdr3_length: 16
d_call: .
v_call: TRBV7-3
clone_size: many

cdr3_nt: TGTGCCAGCAGTCCTAGCACAGATACGCAGTATTTT
cdr3_aa: CASSPSTDTQYF
j_call: TRBJ2-3
cdr3_length: 12
d_call: .
v_call: TRBV2
clone_size: many

cdr3_nt: TGTGCCAGCAGGGTCGACCCGGCTAGCGGGGGCTCCTACGAGCAGTACTTC
cdr3_aa: CASRVDPASGGSYEQYF
j_call: TRBJ2-7
cdr3_length: 17
d_call: TRBD2
v_call: TRBV6-5
clone_size: many

cdr3_nt: TGTGCTAGTGGCCGGACCGGGACAGCGCAGTATTTT
cdr3_aa: CASGRTGTAQYF
j_call: TRBJ2-3
cdr3_length: 12
d_call: TRBD1
v_call: TRBV12-5
clone_size: many

cdr3_nt: TGTGCCAGCGGGTCGGCCTCTACCTATGGCTACACCTTC
cdr3_aa: CASGSASTYGYTF
j_call: TRBJ1-2
cdr3_length: 13
d_call: .
v_call: TRBV12-3/TRBV12-4
clone_size: many

cdr3_nt: TGTGCCATAAGCTCTGGGGCCAACGTCCTGACTTTC
cdr3_aa: CAISSGANVLTF
j_call: TRBJ2-6
cdr3_length: 12
d_call: .
v_call: TRBV7-9
clone_size: .

cdr3_nt: TGCAGCGTTAAAGGACAGAGGAACACTGAAGCTTTCTTT
cdr3_aa: CSVKGQRNTEAFF
j_call: TRBJ1-1
cdr3_length: 13
d_call: .
v_call: TRBV29-1
clone_size: few

cdr3_nt: TGCGCCAGCAGCTCATTAGCGGACAATGAGCAGTTCTTC
cdr3_aa: CASSSLADNEQFF
j_call: TRBJ2-1
cdr3_length: 13
d_call: .
v_call: TRBV5-1
clone_size: many

cdr3_nt: TGCAGTGCTAGAACTGAATCCGGGGCAGATACGCAGTATTTT
cdr3_aa: CSARTESGADTQYF
j_call: TRBJ2-3
cdr3_length: 14
d_call: .
v_call: TRBV20-1
clone_size: many

cdr3_nt: TGCGCCAGCAGCTTGGGGCAGCCCAGCATTGAAGCTTTCTTT
cdr3_aa: CASSLGQPSIEAFF
j_call: TRBJ1-1
cdr3_length: 14
d_call: .
v_call: TRBV5-1
clone_size: few

cdr3_nt: TGTGCCAGCAGTTTAGAGTGGGGACAGCCCCAGAATTTT
cdr3_aa: CASSLEWGQPQNF
j_call: TRBJ1-5
cdr3_length: 13
d_call: TRBD1
v_call: TRBV12-3/TRBV12-4
clone_size: .

cdr3_nt: TGTGCCAGCAGCTCGACAGGGGGGCGCTACACCTTC
cdr3_aa: CASSSTGGRYTF
j_call: TRBJ1-2
cdr3_length: 12
d_call: TRBD1
v_call: TRBV5-6
clone_size: many

cdr3_nt: TGTGCCAGCAGTCTCCCGGGACAGGGAAGTGAGGAGTTCTTC
cdr3_aa: CASSLPGQGSEEFF
j_call: TRBJ2-1
cdr3_length: 14
d_call: TRBD1
v_call: TRBV12-3/TRBV12-4
clone_size: few